A single T cell receptor (beta chain) is shown here with its context. Its binding antigen is unknown. No base quality values were provided; no much bigger clone lies one nucleotide off. Library construction relied on PCR. Sequencing was performed on an Illumina HiSeq 4000. High-throughput sequencing was used to profile the TCR beta-chain CDR3 region of each patient. The published analysis was carried out like this. A classifier to discriminate distant-metastatic papillary thyroid cancer patients was built from CDR3 differences across clinicopathological groups. The Shannon index was used to measure repertoire diversity, and the Morisita-Horn index was used to measure how similar tumor and blood repertoires were. TCRdb reworked the public reads: Q25 trimming with fastp, MiXCR clone assembly, productive beta chains retained. The V and J calls follow TCRdb's processing rather than the paper's. The sample has roughly 23,000 clones on record, approximately 22% of them singletons. The leading ten clones occupy roughly two thirds of the sample.

This sample stems from a study of metastatic and nonmetastatic thyroid tumors (dated by TCRdb to about 2020). In terms of the full investigation: Repertoires from peripheral blood and from tumor or nodule tissue samples of malignant and benign thyroid patients were compared.

The CDR3 covers 16 residues, taking in both the cysteine and the phenylalanine. The entry retains the CDR3 DNA only, 48 bases that are in frame from base 1. The germline ends are 15 bases apart after V is trimmed by 1 base and J by 5 bases. The paper as a whole reports these results and caveats: In both blood and tumor samples, TCR beta diversity was reported to be significantly higher in malignant tumors than in benign nodules.

None of the patients had been given any treatment before thyroid surgery. Patient clinical samples collected from about 2011 to 2018 were retrospectively analysed using T-cell receptor beta sequencing. Rearrangement joined TRBV12-3 or TRBV12-4 to TRBJ2-1, and possibly TRBD2, on 5 matching bases. The source is a male donor with papillary thyroid cancer or a benign thyroid nodule (not recorded which). Some clones in this sample may be carry-over from other donors' samples. Specimen: blood. CDR3 loop: CASSLEDWESDNEQFF. The DNA sequence reads TGTGCCAGCAGTTTAGAGGATTGGGAGTCGGACAATGAGCAGTTCTTC.